This T cell receptor (beta chain) was found in a study of blood T cell repertoires in COVID-19. Assay: immunoSEQ multiplex PCR; the TCRdb copy retains only in-frame clones and omits some. The sample has approximately 500,000 clones, roughly nine tenths seen once. The CDR3 length is 13 residues. V was pared by 6 bases and J by 3 bases, with 9 bases between. The V and J genes are TRBV12-3 or TRBV12-4 and TRBJ1-5; the D is unclear. This receptor was taken from a man younger than 30 with COVID-19, enrolled during active disease. Sequencing was carried out using peripheral blood. This chain's CDR3 is CASSLVPNQPQHF. CDR3 bases: TGTGCCAGCAGCCTCGTCCCCAATCAGCCCCAGCATTTT.